This TCR beta chain was observed in a study of OX40 agonist ivuxolimab in advanced cancers. Study context: The group had a mean age of 60 years, ranged from about 20 to 79, and was roughly 83% male.

TCRdb keeps only in-frame clones here, not all; method: immunoSEQ multiplex PCR. Here the sample spans about 89,000 clones, roughly 93% being singletons. CDR1 and CDR2 from the germline V gene are SGHTA and FQGNSA. Trimming shortened V by 1 base and J by 0 bases, and 12 bases separated the two germline ends. The CDR3 covers 16 residues. The J gene is TRBJ1-1, the V gene TRBV7-2; D is perhaps TRBD1 (6 bases). The sequence came from an adult with an advanced solid tumor such as melanoma, head and neck, liver or kidney cancer. The sequenced sample was CD4+ or CD8+ T cells sorted from blood, obtained in a trial of the OX40 agonist ivuxolimab. As DNA, the CDR3 is TGTGCCAGCAGCTTAGATCAGGGGTACATGAACACTGAAGCTTTCTTT. This codes for CASSLDQGYMNTEAFF.